This record looks at one T cell receptor (beta chain) sequence and its context. Its target is not known. Germline and junction disagree at one end, which may indicate a read error. Total RNA (approximately 0.5 ug) served as template for TCR beta cDNA synthesis primed by a constant-region primer. What produced the TCR beta libraries was three nested multiplex PCR rounds using slightly modified ARM-PCR. TRBV1-TRBV30 forward primers and a C-beta reverse primer were used in the first two PCR rounds, which each ran for approximately 11 cycles. TCRdb processed the multiplex PCR reads anew with MiXCR; each CDR3 protein has one entry. The sample includes about 100,000 distinct CDR3 sequences, about two thirds of them seen just once. Investigators took RNA and DNA out together from 20-30 mg of unsorted bulk tissue. All patients had surgically resected primary liver carcinoma. Tumor samples uniformly had over 75% viable tumor cells.

The data were obtained in a study of tumor-infiltrating lymphocytes in primary liver carcinoma. Study overall: Patients included men and women of 30 to 69 years.

The CDR3 is 16 amino acids. The V gene's germline CDR1 is MDHEN and CDR2 SYDVKM. General study results and limits: A significantly higher top-250-clone fraction was recorded for tumors than for blood (p = 0.039).

This chain uses TRBV28 with TRBJ2-2; D is perhaps TRBD1 or TRBD2 (5 bases each). This clonotype originated in a woman in her sixties with primary liver carcinoma and hepatitis B virus infection. The source material was liver tumor tissue from sampling region 2. Noted subset: tumor region T2, inferior pole. The CDR3 DNA reads as TGTGTCAGCAATGTAGGGACGGCCACTAACACCGGGGAGCTGTTTTTT. Translated, it gives CVSNVGTATNTGELFF.